A selection of T cell receptor beta chains follows, all from one sample in a study of vaccination and CD4 T cells after COVID-19. Each CDR3 protein is one row after TCRdb ran MiXCR on the PCR reads. The sample records 6,600 or so distinct CDR3 sequences, less than 60% being singletons. These TCRs' antigens remain unknown. The sample taken for sequencing was CD4+ T cells from blood, cultured in vitro. These receptors were collected from a human donor in good health. Both conserved end residues are part of each CDR3. The D gene is left open where the match is weak. Clone size is not always given. Where it is, it says once, few, many or a class for expanded clones.

V gene: TRBV5-4
D gene: -
J gene: TRBJ1-6
clone size: -
CDR3 DNA: TGTGCCAGCACCAGAGGGGGCTCCTATAATTCACCCCTCCACTTT
CDR3 protein: CASTRGGSYNSPLHF

V gene: TRBV14
D gene: -
J gene: TRBJ1-2
clone size: -
CDR3 DNA: TGTGCCAGCAGCCAACGGTGGGTCGATGGCTACACCTTC
CDR3 protein: CASSQRWVDGYTF

V gene: TRBV20-1
D gene: -
J gene: TRBJ1-5
clone size: -
CDR3 DNA: TGCAGTGCTCCTCGTGGGGCATCCGATAGCAATCAGCCCCAGCATTTT
CDR3 protein: CSAPRGASDSNQPQHF

V gene: TRBV19
D gene: TRBD1
J gene: TRBJ1-2
clone size: few
CDR3 DNA: TGTGCCAGTAGTATACCATGGACAGGGGGCTTTGGCTATGGCTACACCTTC
CDR3 protein: CASSIPWTGGFGYGYTF

V gene: TRBV7-9
D gene: -
J gene: TRBJ1-1
clone size: few
CDR3 DNA: TGTGCCAGCAGCCGAGATCAGGGGGAAGCTTTCTTT
CDR3 protein: CASSRDQGEAFF

V gene: TRBV24-1
D gene: TRBD2
J gene: TRBJ2-1
clone size: -
CDR3 DNA: TGTGCCACCAGTGATTTTACTAGCGGGGGTAATGAGCAGTTCTTC
CDR3 protein: CATSDFTSGGNEQFF

V gene: TRBV29-1
D gene: TRBD2
J gene: TRBJ2-3
clone size: -
CDR3 DNA: TGCAGCGTTGAACGGCAGGGAGGGACAGATACGCAGTATTTT
CDR3 protein: CSVERQGGTDTQYF

V gene: TRBV27
D gene: TRBD1
J gene: TRBJ1-4
clone size: -
CDR3 DNA: TGTGCCAGCAGTTCTAAGGGGGCGCGGGTAGGTGAAAAACTGTTTTTT
CDR3 protein: CASSSKGARVGEKLFF

V gene: TRBV20-1
D gene: -
J gene: TRBJ2-1
clone size: few
CDR3 DNA: TGCAGTGCTGCCTCGACGGATGAGCAGTTCTTC
CDR3 protein: CSAASTDEQFF

V gene: TRBV5-6
D gene: -
J gene: TRBJ1-6
clone size: -
CDR3 DNA: TGTGCCAGCAGCTCGCCCCGGACAGCGTTTCGCTCCTATAATTCACCCCTCCACTTT
CDR3 protein: CASSSPRTAFRSYNSPLHF

V gene: TRBV6-5
D gene: -
J gene: TRBJ2-3
clone size: -
CDR3 DNA: TGTGCCAGCAGTTACGGAGGGAGTCGCGGCACAGATACGCAGTATTTT
CDR3 protein: CASSYGGSRGTDTQYF

V gene: TRBV2
D gene: -
J gene: TRBJ1-5
clone size: -
CDR3 DNA: TGTGCCAGTAGAGACAGTCTCTATAGCAATCAGCTCCAGCATTTT
CDR3 protein: CASRDSLYSNQLQHF

V gene: TRBV6-1
D gene: -
J gene: TRBJ2-3
clone size: few
CDR3 DNA: TGTGCCAGCAGCCTACTAGCCTCCGTCACAGATACGCAGTATTTT
CDR3 protein: CASSLLASVTDTQYF

V gene: TRBV29-1
D gene: -
J gene: TRBJ1-3
clone size: -
CDR3 DNA: TGCAGCGTATTCGGGGGAACCGGAAACACCATATATTTT
CDR3 protein: CSVFGGTGNTIYF

V gene: TRBV20-1
D gene: -
J gene: TRBJ1-6
clone size: few
CDR3 DNA: TGCAGTGCTGTTACAAGTGCCGTTTCACCCCTCCACTTT
CDR3 protein: CSAVTSAVSPLHF

V gene: TRBV7-9
D gene: TRBD1
J gene: TRBJ1-1
clone size: -
CDR3 DNA: TGTGCCAGCAGCCCCCAGACAGGGCGGACTGAAGCTTTCTTT
CDR3 protein: CASSPQTGRTEAFF

V gene: TRBV24-1
D gene: TRBD2
J gene: TRBJ2-3
clone size: -
CDR3 DNA: TGTGCCACCAGTGACCGGGGGACTAGTCTCGACGATACGCAGTATTTT
CDR3 protein: CATSDRGTSLDDTQYF

V gene: TRBV6-5
D gene: -
J gene: TRBJ1-2
clone size: -
CDR3 DNA: TGTGCCAGCAGTTACTCGAGTCAGGGTTCTTATGGCTACACCTTC
CDR3 protein: CASSYSSQGSYGYTF

V gene: TRBV5-1
D gene: -
J gene: TRBJ2-7
clone size: -
CDR3 DNA: TGCGCCAGCAGCTTGGGTGGGGGGGCCGTTACCTACGAGCAGTACTTC
CDR3 protein: CASSLGGGAVTYEQYF

V gene: TRBV7-2
D gene: -
J gene: TRBJ1-5
clone size: few
CDR3 DNA: TGTGCCAGCAGCCAAAAGACACTGCCTTTCAATCAGCCCCAGCATTTT
CDR3 protein: CASSQKTLPFNQPQHF

V gene: TRBV6-1
D gene: -
J gene: TRBJ1-5
clone size: few
CDR3 DNA: TGTGCCAGCATGCGGGGAGGTGAACAGCCCCAGCATTTT
CDR3 protein: CASMRGGEQPQHF

V gene: TRBV20-1
D gene: -
J gene: TRBJ2-1
clone size: few
CDR3 DNA: TGCAGTGCTAGATTCATCGGGTGGGAGTCCAACTACAATGAGCAGTTCTTC
CDR3 protein: CSARFIGWESNYNEQFF

V gene: TRBV11-2
D gene: TRBD1
J gene: TRBJ1-6
clone size: -
CDR3 DNA: TGTGCCAGCAGCTCAGGGGGTGGGAGGGTCGCCTATAATTCACCCCTCCACTTT
CDR3 protein: CASSSGGGRVAYNSPLHF

V gene: TRBV6-2/TRBV6-3
D gene: -
J gene: TRBJ1-5
clone size: -
CDR3 DNA: TGTGCCAGCAGTTACGGGAGCAATCAGCCCCAGCATTTT
CDR3 protein: CASSYGSNQPQHF

V gene: TRBV11-2
D gene: -
J gene: TRBJ2-1
clone size: -
CDR3 DNA: TGTGCCAGCAGTTCCGTCCGTTACCCCTACAATGAGCAGTTCTTC
CDR3 protein: CASSSVRYPYNEQFF

V gene: TRBV6-1
D gene: -
J gene: TRBJ1-3
clone size: -
CDR3 DNA: TGTGCCAGCACCTTGCTTAACACCAGGGGTGGAAACACCATATATTTT
CDR3 protein: CASTLLNTRGGNTIYF

V gene: TRBV28
D gene: TRBD1
J gene: TRBJ2-3
clone size: once
CDR3 DNA: TGTGCCATCTTAGGGACAGACGCACAGAGGGGTACGCAGTATTTT
CDR3 protein: CAILGTDAQRGTQYF

V gene: TRBV7-9
D gene: -
J gene: TRBJ2-5
clone size: few
CDR3 DNA: TGTGCCAGTGCCCAAGAGACCCAGTACTTC
CDR3 protein: CASAQETQYF

V gene: TRBV7-6
D gene: TRBD2
J gene: TRBJ2-3
clone size: -
CDR3 DNA: TGTGCCAGCAGCTTTGCCAGCGGGATCGGTTATAGCACAGATACGCAGTATTTT
CDR3 protein: CASSFASGIGYSTDTQYF

V gene: TRBV6-1
D gene: -
J gene: TRBJ2-7
clone size: -
CDR3 DNA: TGTGCCACCAGAGGGGGTGGGGGCTACGAGCAGTACTTC
CDR3 protein: CATRGGGGYEQYF

V gene: TRBV6-5
D gene: -
J gene: TRBJ1-4
clone size: -
CDR3 DNA: TGTGCCAGCAGTTCCCCCCGGGGGAACCAAGAGAACGAAAAACTGTTTTTT
CDR3 protein: CASSSPRGNQENEKLFF

V gene: TRBV6-4
D gene: TRBD2
J gene: TRBJ2-2
clone size: once
CDR3 DNA: TGTGCCAGCAGTGGGGAGGGCTCGACCACCGGGGAGCTGTTTTTT
CDR3 protein: CASSGEGSTTGELFF

V gene: TRBV20-1
D gene: -
J gene: TRBJ1-1
clone size: few
CDR3 DNA: TGCAGTGCTAGTTTCGGGGTATGGGGTGGTGAAGCTTTCTTT
CDR3 protein: CSASFGVWGGEAFF

V gene: TRBV5-4
D gene: -
J gene: TRBJ1-6
clone size: -
CDR3 DNA: TGTGCCAGCAGCCCGGGAGGGGAATCCTATAATTCACCCCTCCACTTT
CDR3 protein: CASSPGGESYNSPLHF

V gene: TRBV7-8
D gene: TRBD2
J gene: TRBJ2-2
clone size: -
CDR3 DNA: TGTGCCAGCAGCTCTCGACTAGCCGCGAACACCGGGGAGCTGTTTTTT
CDR3 protein: CASSSRLAANTGELFF

V gene: TRBV7-8
D gene: -
J gene: TRBJ2-5
clone size: few
CDR3 DNA: TGTGCCAGCAGCCCTTTTGGAGGCGGGGTTTTGGAGACCCAGTACTTC
CDR3 protein: CASSPFGGGVLETQYF

V gene: TRBV5-4
D gene: TRBD2
J gene: TRBJ2-1
clone size: -
CDR3 DNA: TGTGCCAGCAGTTTCGGGACTAGCGTCAACAATGAGCAGTTCTTC
CDR3 protein: CASSFGTSVNNEQFF

V gene: TRBV19
D gene: TRBD1
J gene: TRBJ1-2
clone size: -
CDR3 DNA: TGTGCCAGTAGTATTATGGGACAGGGGTCAAACTATGGCTACACCTTC
CDR3 protein: CASSIMGQGSNYGYTF

V gene: TRBV7-6
D gene: -
J gene: TRBJ1-1
clone size: -
CDR3 DNA: TGTGCCAGCAGTTTTTCCGCAGGGGTTCGCGCTGAAGCTTTCTTT
CDR3 protein: CASSFSAGVRAEAFF

V gene: TRBV2
D gene: -
J gene: TRBJ1-2
clone size: -
CDR3 DNA: TGTGCCAGCAGGGACTCGGGCGGCTACACCTTC
CDR3 protein: CASRDSGGYTF

V gene: TRBV5-1
D gene: -
J gene: TRBJ2-1
clone size: -
CDR3 DNA: TGCGCCAGCAGCTTGGCGCTAATCTCCTACAATGAGCAGTTCTTC
CDR3 protein: CASSLALISYNEQFF

V gene: TRBV5-4
D gene: -
J gene: TRBJ1-6
clone size: -
CDR3 DNA: TGTGCCAGCAGCTCGAGTCTAGGGAGCTCCTATAATTCACCCCTCCACTTT
CDR3 protein: CASSSSLGSSYNSPLHF

V gene: TRBV6-5
D gene: -
J gene: TRBJ1-2
clone size: -
CDR3 DNA: TGTGCCAGCAGTTCAGTGGGCCCTAACTATGGCTACACCTTC
CDR3 protein: CASSSVGPNYGYTF

V gene: TRBV19
D gene: -
J gene: TRBJ1-1
clone size: -
CDR3 DNA: TGTGCCAGTAGTTGGGGTGGCCCTGAAGCTTTCTTT
CDR3 protein: CASSWGGPEAFF

V gene: TRBV2
D gene: TRBD1
J gene: TRBJ1-2
clone size: -
CDR3 DNA: TGTGCCAGGAAGACAGGGGGCGGGAGCTACACCTTC
CDR3 protein: CARKTGGGSYTF

V gene: TRBV19
D gene: -
J gene: TRBJ2-2
clone size: -
CDR3 DNA: TGTGCCAGTAGTATAGTAGCGTGGGCTCGTCTAGCTGGGACCGGGGAGCTGTTTTTT
CDR3 protein: CASSIVAWARLAGTGELFF

V gene: TRBV6-1
D gene: -
J gene: TRBJ2-5
clone size: -
CDR3 DNA: TGTGCCAGCAGTCCTATCGTCCAGGGGCTCCAAGAGACCCAGTACTTC
CDR3 protein: CASSPIVQGLQETQYF

V gene: TRBV20-1
D gene: TRBD1
J gene: TRBJ1-6
clone size: few
CDR3 DNA: TGCAGTGCTCGGGACAGGGCAGGGTCACCCCTCCACTTT
CDR3 protein: CSARDRAGSPLHF